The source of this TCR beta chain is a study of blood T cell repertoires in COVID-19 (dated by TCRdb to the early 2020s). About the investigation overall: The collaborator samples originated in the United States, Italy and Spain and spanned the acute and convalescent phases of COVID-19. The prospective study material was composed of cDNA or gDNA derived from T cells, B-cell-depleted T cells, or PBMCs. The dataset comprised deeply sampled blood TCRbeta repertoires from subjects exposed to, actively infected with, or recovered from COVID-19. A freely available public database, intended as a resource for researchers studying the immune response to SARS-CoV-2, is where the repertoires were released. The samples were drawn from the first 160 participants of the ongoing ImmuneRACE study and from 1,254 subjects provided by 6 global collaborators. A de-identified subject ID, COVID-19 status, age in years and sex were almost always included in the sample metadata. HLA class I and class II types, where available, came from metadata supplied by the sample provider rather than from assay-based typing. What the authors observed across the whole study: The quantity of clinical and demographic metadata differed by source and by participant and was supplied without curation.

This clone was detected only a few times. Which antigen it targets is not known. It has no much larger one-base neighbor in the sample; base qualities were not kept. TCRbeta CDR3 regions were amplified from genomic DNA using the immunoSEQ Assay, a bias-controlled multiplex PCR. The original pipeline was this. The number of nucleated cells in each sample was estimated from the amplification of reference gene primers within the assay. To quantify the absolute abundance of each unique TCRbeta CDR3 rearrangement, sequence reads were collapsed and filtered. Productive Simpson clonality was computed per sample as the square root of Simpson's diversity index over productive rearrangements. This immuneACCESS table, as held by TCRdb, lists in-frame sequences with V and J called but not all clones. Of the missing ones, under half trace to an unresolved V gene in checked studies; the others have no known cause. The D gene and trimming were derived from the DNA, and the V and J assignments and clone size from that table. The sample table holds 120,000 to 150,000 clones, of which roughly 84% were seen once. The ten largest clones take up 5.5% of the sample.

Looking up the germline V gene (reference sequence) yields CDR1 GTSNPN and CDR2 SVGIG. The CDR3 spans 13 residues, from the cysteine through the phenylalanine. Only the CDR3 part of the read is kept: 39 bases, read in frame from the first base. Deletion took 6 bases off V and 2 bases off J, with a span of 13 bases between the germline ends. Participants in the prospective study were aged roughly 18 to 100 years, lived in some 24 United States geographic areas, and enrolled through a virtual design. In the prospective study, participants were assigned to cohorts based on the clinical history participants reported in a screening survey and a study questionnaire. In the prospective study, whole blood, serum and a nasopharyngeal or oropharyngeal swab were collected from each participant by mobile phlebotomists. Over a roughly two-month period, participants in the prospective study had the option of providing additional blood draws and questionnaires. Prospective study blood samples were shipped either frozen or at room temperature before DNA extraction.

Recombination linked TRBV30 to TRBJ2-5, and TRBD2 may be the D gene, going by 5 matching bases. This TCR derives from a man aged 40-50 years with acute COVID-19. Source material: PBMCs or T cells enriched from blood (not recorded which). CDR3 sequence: CACPRGLQETQYF. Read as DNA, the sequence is TGTGCCTGCCCTAGAGGGTTACAAGAGACCCAGTACTTC. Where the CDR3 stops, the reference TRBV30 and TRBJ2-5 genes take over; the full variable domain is SQTIHQWPATLVQPVGSPLSLECTVEGTSNPNLYWYRQAAGRGLQLLFYSVGIGQISSEVPQNLSASRPQDRQFILSSKKLLLSDSGFYLCACPRGLQETQYFGPGTRLLVL.